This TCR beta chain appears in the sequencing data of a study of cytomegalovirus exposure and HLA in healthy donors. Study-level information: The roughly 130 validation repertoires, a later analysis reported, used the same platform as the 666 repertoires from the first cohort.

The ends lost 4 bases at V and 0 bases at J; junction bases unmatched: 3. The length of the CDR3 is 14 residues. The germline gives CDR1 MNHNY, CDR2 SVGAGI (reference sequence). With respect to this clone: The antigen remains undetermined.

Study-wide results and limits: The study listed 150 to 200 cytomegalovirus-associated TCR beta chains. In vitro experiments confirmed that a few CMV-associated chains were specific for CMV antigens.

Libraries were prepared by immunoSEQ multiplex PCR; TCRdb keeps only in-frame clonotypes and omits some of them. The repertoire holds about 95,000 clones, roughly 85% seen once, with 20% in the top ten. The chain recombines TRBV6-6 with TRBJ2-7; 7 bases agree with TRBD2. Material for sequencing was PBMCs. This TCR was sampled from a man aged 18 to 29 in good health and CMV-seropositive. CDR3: CASSLAGPSYEQYF. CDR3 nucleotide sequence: TGTGCCAGCAGTTTAGCGGGTCCCTCCTACGAGCAGTACTTC.